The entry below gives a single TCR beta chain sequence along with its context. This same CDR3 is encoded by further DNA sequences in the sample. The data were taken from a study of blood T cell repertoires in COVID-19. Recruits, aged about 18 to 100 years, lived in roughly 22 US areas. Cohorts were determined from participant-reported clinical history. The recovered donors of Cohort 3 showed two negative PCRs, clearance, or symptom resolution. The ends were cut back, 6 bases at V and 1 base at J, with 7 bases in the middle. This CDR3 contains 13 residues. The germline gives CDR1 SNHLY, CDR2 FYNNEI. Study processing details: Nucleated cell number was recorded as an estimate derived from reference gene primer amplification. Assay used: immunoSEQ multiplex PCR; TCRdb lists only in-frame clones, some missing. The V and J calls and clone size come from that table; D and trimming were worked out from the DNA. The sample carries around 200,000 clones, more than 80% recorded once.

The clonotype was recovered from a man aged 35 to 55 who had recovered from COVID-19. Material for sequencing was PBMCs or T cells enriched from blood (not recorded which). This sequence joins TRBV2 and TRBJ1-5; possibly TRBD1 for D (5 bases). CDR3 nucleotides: TGTGCCAGCAGGCGGGACAGCAATCAGCCCCAGCATTTT. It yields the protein CASRRDSNQPQHF.